This TCR beta chain derives from a study of identical twins. This clonotype appeared many times. TCRdb reprocessed the 5' RACE reads with MiXCR, giving one entry per CDR3 protein. Of hundreds of thousands of distinct CDR3 sequences listed, around 6.8% were seen once; the top ten hold about 2%. Only healthy Caucasians were enrolled as donors. Trimming pared 5 bases from V and 3 bases from J, leaving 8 bases between. The CDR3 is made up of 12 amino acids. Germline CDR1 LNHDA, CDR2 SQIVND (reference sequence). The data were also submitted as part of a second study, on yellow fever vaccine responses in identical twins.

The chain couples TRBV19 to TRBJ2-7; possible D gene TRBD2, 5 bases. The sequenced sample was memory (CD45RO+) T cells sorted from blood. The receptor was isolated from a woman aged 18 to 35 in good health. The CDR3 DNA reads TGTGCCAGTAGTCCGGGGTACTACGAGCAGTACTTC. This translates into CASSPGYYEQYF.